This TCR beta chain stems from a study of human T cells and chemical hapten exposure. Study at large: 2% DPC applied to a roughly 2 cm by roughly 2 cm arm area sensitized donors.

The CDR3 totals 16 residues. Germline V gene lookup returns CDR1 MRHNA and CDR2 SNTAGT. V was clipped by 6 bases and J by 6 bases, with 20 bases between them. What the library attached to individual cDNA molecules were unique molecular identifiers. Original analysis: Per-sample TCR counts ranged from about 20,000 to 690,600, median approximately 98,000. MiXCR was run by TCRdb on the RACE reads, yielding one entry per CDR3 protein. It is TCRdb's table, rather than the study itself, that gives the V and J calls and clone size. The sample includes around 190,000 distinct CDR3 sequences, approximately 20% seen only once; the top ten take 6.7%. This clonotype has just one count. Time point described: patch test 1, 2 weeks after DPC sensitization. The treatment here: therapeutic diphenylcyclopropenone sensitization with weekly scalp DPC. Unfractionated whole blood yielded the extracted total RNA.

This specimen was whole blood, taken in connection with sensitization to the hapten diphenylcyclopropenone (DPC). The clonotype originates from a woman in her 50s with alopecia areata. Some clones in this sample may be carry-over from other donors' samples. This chain connects TRBV6-4 to TRBJ2-2, with D possibly TRBD2 on 8 matching bases. The chain's CDR3 is CASSPQGGLESGELFF. In nucleotides, the CDR3 is TGTGCCAGCAGCCCCCAGGGGGGACTAGAGTCCGGGGAGCTGTTTTTT.